One sample yielded the 20 T cell receptor beta chains listed below, sequenced in a study of T cell changes during pregnancy in multiple sclerosis. Assay used: immunoSEQ multiplex PCR; TCRdb lists only in-frame clones, some missing. Found here are roughly 80,000 clones, about 90% of them singletons; the top ten hold roughly 1.4%. Sequences were derived from peripheral blood, sampled before pregnancy. The receptor source for this set is a female donor with multiple sclerosis, enrolled in a pregnancy study.

The rearrangement uses TRBV7-8 and TRBJ1-4; D not resolved. V lost 3 bases, J lost 12 bases, and 14 bases lay in between. The CDR3 consists of 13 residues. Germline V gene lookup returns CDR1 SGHVS and CDR2 FQNEAQ. The CDR3 nucleotides are TGTGCCAGCAGCTTCTCCCCGAACGTAGAACTGTTTTTT. Its translation: CASSFSPNVELFF.

V gene TRBV4-1 combines with J gene TRBJ1-1; D perhaps matches TRBD1 (6 bases). The CDR3 has 16 residues. Germline CDR1 reads MGHRA; CDR2 reads YSYEKL. Trimming cost V 2 bases and J 0 bases, with 13 bases left between them. As DNA, the CDR3 is TGCGCCAGCAGCCAATTTACAGGGTCCTTGAACACTGAAGCTTTCTTT. Its protein is CASSQFTGSLNTEAFF.

V usage is TRBV30 and J usage is TRBJ1-5; D possibly corresponds to TRBD1 (6 bases). Germline V CDR1 and CDR2: GTSNPN, SVGIG (reference sequence). V lost 3 bases and J lost 12, with 15 bases in between. The CDR3 length is 12 residues. The CDR3 reads CAWRNQQGHQHF. DNA of the CDR3: TGTGCCTGGAGAAACCAACAGGGACACCAGCATTTT.

The V and J genes are TRBV6-1 and TRBJ1-4; 8 positions agree with TRBD1. The CDR3 consists of 15 residues. Germline CDR1 is MNHNS and CDR2 is SASEGT. J gave up 7 bases and V 4 bases, and 8 bases lay outside the gene matches. The CDR3 nucleotides read TGTGCCAGCAGTGTAACAGGGGGAATTGGTGAAAAACTGTTTTTT. It yields the protein CASSVTGGIGEKLFF.

The chain has TRBV6-1 and TRBJ2-7; D is perhaps TRBD1 (7 bases). Trimming left V 6 bases short and J 6 bases short, with 18 bases between. In germline, CDR1 is MNHNS, CDR2 SASEGT. There are 14 residues in the CDR3. Here the CDR3 DNA reads TGTGCCAGCAGGCGGGACAGTGGGGCGAGCGAGCAGTACTTC. This translates into CASRRDSGASEQYF.

CDR3 DNA: TGCGCCAGCAGCCCGGGGGTCGACACAGATACGCAGTATTTT. Its protein product is CASSPGVDTDTQYF. The rearrangement uses TRBV5-1 and TRBJ2-3, with a tentative D call TRBD2 (6 bases). V was cut by 4 bases and J by 2 bases, with 11 bases left in between. The CDR3 runs 14 residues. Germline values: CDR1 SGHRS, CDR2 YFSETQ.

This chain links TRBV4-1 with TRBJ2-3; 7 nucleotides align to TRBD2. CDR3 length equals 15 residues. Germline CDR1 reads MGHRA; CDR2 reads YSYEKL. Unmatched junction bases numbered 11, after V lost 8 bases and J lost 3 bases. As DNA, the CDR3 is TGCGCCAGCTCATCAGGGCGAGCGGGGACAGATACGCAGTATTTT. Encoded protein: CASSSGRAGTDTQYF.

The J gene is TRBJ2-5, the V gene TRBV13, with 7 bases lining up with TRBD1. CDR3 length: 16 amino acids. Germline V gives CDR1 PRHDT, CDR2 FYEKMQ (reference sequence). The V segment lost 5 bases and the J segment 5 bases; nucleotides outside the gene matches: 14. This CDR3 is CASSPRGQIGLETQYF. The DNA of the CDR3 is TGTGCCAGCAGCCCCCGGGGACAGATAGGGTTGGAGACCCAGTACTTC.

The J gene is TRBJ2-2, the V gene TRBV5-5; tentative D call: TRBD1 (6 bases). V was pared by 7 bases and J by 6 bases, with 19 bases between. This CDR3 spans 15 amino acids. Germline V gene sequence: CDR1 SGHKS, CDR2 YYEKEE (reference sequence). The CDR3 DNA reads as TGTGCCAGCGGATCCCCCGGGACAATCGCCGGGGAGCTGTTTTTT. Residues: CASGSPGTIAGELFF.

The rearrangement links TRBV5-1 to TRBJ2-1; 8 nucleotides match TRBD2. This CDR3 is built from 16 residues. Germline assignment: CDR1 SGHRS and CDR2 YFSETQ. J was trimmed by 4 bases and V by 7 bases; bases with no gene match: 13. The CDR3 sequence: CASGLSSGGVYNEQFF. The CDR3 DNA follows: TGCGCCAGCGGGCTTAGTTCCGGGGGGGTTTACAATGAGCAGTTCTTC.

This clone was seen only a few times. The genes are TRBV14 and TRBJ1-1; 7 bases line up with TRBD1. Trimming removed 7 bases from V and 0 bases from J; junction bases left unmatched: 5. Germline CDR1 and CDR2: SGHDN and FVKESK. This CDR3 region has 14 residues. In DNA, the CDR3 is TGTGCCAGCACCCCGGACAGGTTGAACACTGAAGCTTTCTTT. Translated, it gives CASTPDRLNTEAFF.

This chain connects TRBV10-3 to TRBJ2-1; TRBD1 agrees at 7 bases. This CDR3 region has 15 residues. Germline V CDR1 and CDR2: ENHRY, SYGVKD. The V gene end was trimmed by 11 bases and the J gene end by 7 bases; junction bases not matched to a gene: 17. The CDR3 region has the DNA TGTGCCTCCGAGGATGGGGACAGCTTTGGAAATGAGCAGTTCTTC. Translated, it gives CASEDGDSFGNEQFF.

This sequence joins TRBV28 and TRBJ2-5; 8 bases are shared with TRBD2. CDR1 MDHEN and CDR2 SYDVKM come from the germline V gene. CDR3 size: 11 residues. The J segment lost 9 bases and the V segment lost 3 bases, leaving 0 bases of the junction unmatched. CDR3 bases: TGTGCCAGCAGTTTGGGACTAGCCCAGTACTTC. Protein sequence: CASSLGLAQYF.

The chain links TRBV7-9 to TRBJ1-6; D is perhaps TRBD1 (6 bases). This CDR3 is 16 amino acids long. Germline V gives CDR1 SEHNR, CDR2 FQNEAQ (reference sequence). V lost 6 bases, J lost 3 bases, and 15 bases lay in between. CDR3 DNA: TGTGCCAGCAGGTCAAAACAGGGAAGCTATAATTCACCCCTCCACTTT. It specifies CASRSKQGSYNSPLHF. Full variable domain (rest looked up from reference TRBV7-9 and TRBJ1-6): DTGVSQNPRHKITKRGQNVTFRCDPISEHNRLYWYRQTLGQGPEFLTYFQNEAQLEKSRLLSDRFSAERPKGSFSTLEIQRTEQGDSAMYLCASRSKQGSYNSPLHFGNGTRLTVT.

This clone was seen more than once but under ten times. The chain joins TRBV6-5 to TRBJ1-6; TRBD1 agrees at 7 bases. Trimming removed 2 bases from V and 10 bases from J; junction bases left unmatched: 5. Germline lookup yields CDR1 MNHEY and CDR2 SVGAGI. This CDR3 region has 14 residues. The CDR3 DNA reads as TGTGCCAGCAGTTACAACAGGGGATACTCACCCCTCCACTTT. Encoded protein: CASSYNRGYSPLHF.

The rearrangement joins TRBV29-1 to TRBJ2-7; D is unresolved. CDR1 and CDR2 (germline): SQVTM, ANQGSEA. V was clipped by 1 base and J by 0 bases, with 10 bases between them. This CDR3 region has 14 residues. The CDR3 spells CSVEAERSSYEQYF. Here the CDR3 DNA reads TGCAGCGTTGAAGCCGAGAGGAGCTCCTACGAGCAGTACTTC.

The gene calls are TRBV10-3 and TRBJ1-2; the D is unclear. Between the trimmed V and J ends, which lost 2 bases and 6 bases, there was a span of 10 bases. Looked up from germline, CDR1 is ENHRY and CDR2 is SYGVKD. The CDR3 is made up of 13 amino acids. The CDR3 protein is CAISERGPDGYTF. As DNA, the CDR3 is TGTGCCATCAGTGAGAGAGGGCCGGATGGCTACACCTTC.

In this sample, this clone turned up a few times. The V gene is TRBV11-2, the J gene TRBJ1-4; tentatively, D is TRBD1 (6 bases). Trimming shortened V by 0 bases and J by 8 bases, and 13 bases separated the two germline ends. In germline, CDR1 is SGHAT, CDR2 FQNNGV. The CDR3 extends over 15 amino acids. The CDR3 DNA sequence: TGTGCCAGCAGCTTAGAATTTCAGGACAGCGAAAAACTGTTTTTT. Protein product: CASSLEFQDSEKLFF. The full variable domain, its missing parts supplied by reference TRBV11-2 and TRBJ1-4, is EAGVAQSPRYKIIEKRQSVAFWCNPISGHATLYWYQQILGQGPKLLIQFQNNGVVDDSQLPKDRFSAERLKGVDSTLKIQPAKLEDSAVYLCASSLEFQDSEKLFFGSGTQLSVL.

The chain uses TRBV13 and TRBJ2-1, with D unresolved. V was shortened by 0 bases and J by 4 bases, with 10 bases between the two germline ends. CDR3 length: 15 residues. Looked up from germline, CDR1 is PRHDT and CDR2 is FYEKMQ (reference sequence). Here the CDR3 reads CASSLGVRTYNEQFF. CDR3 DNA sequence: TGTGCCAGCAGCTTAGGCGTTAGAACTTACAATGAGCAGTTCTTC.

The DNA of the CDR3 is TGTGCCAGCAGTTCCAGACTAGCGGGGGGGAACAATGAGCAGTTCTTC. Translating it yields CASSSRLAGGNNEQFF. The chain joins TRBV6-6 to TRBJ2-1; 14 bases match TRBD2. This CDR3 is built from 16 residues. The germline V gene has CDR1 MNHNY and CDR2 SVGAGI (reference sequence). Germline trimming cut 4 bases from V and 5 bases from J; bases unmatched to any gene: 4.